This T cell receptor beta chain was observed in a study of blood T cell repertoires in COVID-19. The protocol was immunoSEQ multiplex PCR, while the TCRdb copy is restricted to in-frame clones and leaves out a portion. The sample yields about 40,000 clones, over 75% seen once. The sample was peripheral blood. The source of this sequence is a human donor in a cohort sampled during active COVID-19.

The DNA for the CDR3 is TGTGCCAGCTCAGTGGGACAGGGGCGGAACTATGGCTACACCTTC. It yields the protein CASSVGQGRNYGYTF. This chain connects TRBV18 to TRBJ1-2, with 10 bases matching TRBD1. Germline V gene data show CDR1 as KGHSH and CDR2 as LQKENI. The CDR3 length is 15 residues. V lost 5 bases to trimming and J lost 2 bases; unmatched junction nucleotides: 5.